This is a list of T cell receptor beta chains from one sample in a study of blood T cells in healthy people across ages. TCRdb used MiXCR to reprocess the 5' RACE reads, holding one entry per CDR3 protein. The repertoire has about 780,000 distinct CDR3 sequences, around 24% of them found once; the top ten carry around 3%. This sample also belongs to another study, concerning T cells of mothers and their children.

Specimen: blood. The receptor source for this set is a boy under 18 in good health. Each CDR3 is given with its conserved first and last residue. The order of the fields is J gene, clone size, D gene, V gene, CDR3 DNA, CDR3 protein. D genes are given only for firm matches. Clone size, where shown, is once, few, many, or a class for clones that have expanded.

j_gene: TRBJ2-3; abundance: few; d_gene: .; v_gene: TRBV7-9; CDR3nt: TGTGCCAGCAGTCGACCTCAAGATACGCAGTATTTT; CDR3aa: CASSRPQDTQYF
j_gene: TRBJ2-5; abundance: few; d_gene: .; v_gene: TRBV5-1; CDR3nt: TGCGCCAGCAGCTCGCCGGGGAGTGTGGAGACCCAGTACTTC; CDR3aa: CASSSPGSVETQYF
j_gene: TRBJ2-2; abundance: .; d_gene: TRBD1; v_gene: TRBV20-1; CDR3nt: TGCAGTGCTAGATTACAGGGGGCGACCGGGGAGCTGTTTTTT; CDR3aa: CSARLQGATGELFF
j_gene: TRBJ2-5; abundance: few; d_gene: .; v_gene: TRBV5-1; CDR3nt: TGCGCCAGCAGCTTGGTGCGGGGGCCCCCTCCACAAGAGACCCAGTACTTC; CDR3aa: CASSLVRGPPPQETQYF
j_gene: TRBJ1-1; abundance: .; d_gene: TRBD1; v_gene: TRBV6-5; CDR3nt: TGTGCCAGCAGTCACGGGACAGGGGGCATGGGAGGCACTGAAGCTTTCTTT; CDR3aa: CASSHGTGGMGGTEAFF
j_gene: TRBJ2-7; abundance: .; d_gene: TRBD2; v_gene: TRBV2; CDR3nt: TGTGCCAGCAGCGCCGGGACTACCTCCTACGAGCAGTACTTC; CDR3aa: CASSAGTTSYEQYF
j_gene: TRBJ1-2; abundance: .; d_gene: .; v_gene: TRBV29-1; CDR3nt: TGCAGCGTTCATGCCAGCTATGGCTACACCTTC; CDR3aa: CSVHASYGYTF
j_gene: TRBJ2-1; abundance: few; d_gene: .; v_gene: TRBV11-2; CDR3nt: TGTGCCAGCAGCTTAGGTCCCAATAAGCAATACAATGAGCAGTTCTTC; CDR3aa: CASSLGPNKQYNEQFF
j_gene: TRBJ2-1; abundance: .; d_gene: TRBD2; v_gene: TRBV7-8; CDR3nt: TGTGCCAGCAGCCTCCGGCGAGCGGGAGACCGGGGCTCCTACAATGAGCAGTTCTTC; CDR3aa: CASSLRRAGDRGSYNEQFF
j_gene: TRBJ1-3; abundance: few; d_gene: .; v_gene: TRBV6-6; CDR3nt: TGTGCCAGCAGTATCCAGCCGGGGTACTCTGGAAACACCATATATTTT; CDR3aa: CASSIQPGYSGNTIYF
j_gene: TRBJ2-1; abundance: .; d_gene: TRBD2; v_gene: TRBV10-3; CDR3nt: TGTGCCATCAGCTCCGGGACTAGCGATGGCAATGAGCAGTTCTTC; CDR3aa: CAISSGTSDGNEQFF
j_gene: TRBJ2-7; abundance: .; d_gene: .; v_gene: TRBV28; CDR3nt: TGTGCCAGCAGTATTGGACAGTCCCGGGGGGAGCAGTACTTC; CDR3aa: CASSIGQSRGEQYF
j_gene: TRBJ1-2; abundance: few; d_gene: .; v_gene: TRBV28; CDR3nt: TGTGCCAGCAGACCCCCAAACCCCAGGGGCTATGGCTACACCTTC; CDR3aa: CASRPPNPRGYGYTF
j_gene: TRBJ2-1; abundance: once; d_gene: .; v_gene: TRBV7-9; CDR3nt: TGTGCCAGCAGCTTATGGAGGGGGGACCACAATGGGCAGTTCTTC; CDR3aa: CASSLWRGDHNGQFF
j_gene: TRBJ2-7; abundance: .; d_gene: TRBD1; v_gene: TRBV2; CDR3nt: TGTGCCAGCAGAGAAGGACAGGGATCAATCGAGCAGTACTTC; CDR3aa: CASREGQGSIEQYF
j_gene: TRBJ2-1; abundance: few; d_gene: TRBD2; v_gene: TRBV6-5; CDR3nt: TGTGCCAGCAGTTACCAGGGACTAGCGGGGAGCTCCTACAATGAGCAGTTCTTC; CDR3aa: CASSYQGLAGSSYNEQFF
j_gene: TRBJ2-1; abundance: few; d_gene: TRBD2; v_gene: TRBV9; CDR3nt: TGTGCCAGCAGCGTCGGCGGGGGGGCCTACAATGAGCAGTTCTTC; CDR3aa: CASSVGGGAYNEQFF
j_gene: TRBJ2-1; abundance: .; d_gene: .; v_gene: TRBV29-1; CDR3nt: TGCAGCGTTGAAGGCACACGCTCCTACAATGAGCAGTTCTTC; CDR3aa: CSVEGTRSYNEQFF
j_gene: TRBJ1-4; abundance: .; d_gene: TRBD1; v_gene: TRBV12-3/TRBV12-4; CDR3nt: TGTGCCAGCAGTTCGACAGGGTTAGACGAAAAACTGTTTTTT; CDR3aa: CASSSTGLDEKLFF
j_gene: TRBJ2-5; abundance: .; d_gene: TRBD2; v_gene: TRBV29-1; CDR3nt: TGCAGCGTTGTGGTGTTCGGGGGGGCCCCTATAGAGACCCAGTACTTC; CDR3aa: CSVVVFGGAPIETQYF
j_gene: TRBJ2-7; abundance: few; d_gene: .; v_gene: TRBV7-2; CDR3nt: TGTGCCAGCAGCTTAGCCAGGGAAGGGGCCTACGAGCAGTACTTC; CDR3aa: CASSLAREGAYEQYF
j_gene: TRBJ1-4; abundance: few; d_gene: .; v_gene: TRBV12-3/TRBV12-4; CDR3nt: TGTGCCAGCAGTTTCTGGGGAGAACTGTTTTTT; CDR3aa: CASSFWGELFF
j_gene: TRBJ1-2; abundance: .; d_gene: .; v_gene: TRBV30; CDR3nt: TGTGCCTGGAAGGACAGCGGGGGCTACACCTTC; CDR3aa: CAWKDSGGYTF
j_gene: TRBJ2-5; abundance: .; d_gene: .; v_gene: TRBV11-2; CDR3nt: TGTGCCAGCAGCTCCGCAGGGAGTGGGGGAGAGACCCAGTGCTTC; CDR3aa: CASSSAGSGGETQCF
j_gene: TRBJ2-2; abundance: .; d_gene: TRBD2; v_gene: TRBV7-6; CDR3nt: TGTGCCAGCAGCCATGGGACTAGCGGGATTCAATCGAACACCGGGGAGCTGTTTTTT; CDR3aa: CASSHGTSGIQSNTGELFF
j_gene: TRBJ2-5; abundance: .; d_gene: .; v_gene: TRBV20-1; CDR3nt: TGCAGTGCTAGACTAGCGCTGAAAGAGACCCAGTACTTC; CDR3aa: CSARLALKETQYF
j_gene: TRBJ1-2; abundance: .; d_gene: TRBD1; v_gene: TRBV20-1; CDR3nt: TGCAGTGCCCTCATTTATCGGGACAGGGCTAACTATGGCTACACCTTC; CDR3aa: CSALIYRDRANYGYTF
j_gene: TRBJ2-2; abundance: .; d_gene: .; v_gene: TRBV15; CDR3nt: TGTGCCACCAGCAGCGGGCAGGGTGACACCGGGGAGCTGTTTTTT; CDR3aa: CATSSGQGDTGELFF
j_gene: TRBJ1-2; abundance: .; d_gene: .; v_gene: TRBV11-2; CDR3nt: TGTGCCAGCAGCTCCTTAGGGGATTTGGTAAATGGCTACACCTTC; CDR3aa: CASSSLGDLVNGYTF
j_gene: TRBJ2-5; abundance: few; d_gene: TRBD2; v_gene: TRBV28; CDR3nt: TGTGCCAGCAGTCCTTTTAGCGGGGAGACCCAGTACTTC; CDR3aa: CASSPFSGETQYF
j_gene: TRBJ1-4; abundance: .; d_gene: TRBD1; v_gene: TRBV28; CDR3nt: TGTGCCAGCAGTCCGGGGGACAGGGATAATGAAAAACTGTTTTTT; CDR3aa: CASSPGDRDNEKLFF
j_gene: TRBJ1-4; abundance: .; d_gene: TRBD1; v_gene: TRBV7-6; CDR3nt: TGTGCCAGCAGCTTCCGGGACAGGATTAATGAAAAACTGTTTTTT; CDR3aa: CASSFRDRINEKLFF
j_gene: TRBJ1-3; abundance: .; d_gene: .; v_gene: TRBV11-3; CDR3nt: TGTGCCAGCAGCTTTCCGGGAAACACCATATATTTT; CDR3aa: CASSFPGNTIYF
j_gene: TRBJ2-5; abundance: few; d_gene: .; v_gene: TRBV15; CDR3nt: TGTGCCACCAGCAGAGATAAGTTAGAGACCCAGTACTTC; CDR3aa: CATSRDKLETQYF
j_gene: TRBJ2-1; abundance: few; d_gene: .; v_gene: TRBV7-2; CDR3nt: TGTGCCAGCAGCCAAGGGGAATTGGATGAGCAGTTCTTC; CDR3aa: CASSQGELDEQFF
j_gene: TRBJ2-5; abundance: .; d_gene: .; v_gene: TRBV15; CDR3nt: TGTGCCACCAGCGCGTTCCAGGGGATTAAGGAGACCCAGTACTTC; CDR3aa: CATSAFQGIKETQYF